This T cell receptor (beta chain) was documented in a study of blood T cell repertoires in COVID-19 (dated by TCRdb to 2019 to 2021). In the study overall: Samples covering the acute and convalescent phases of COVID-19 were provided by collaborators in the United States, Italy and Spain. The prospective study material was composed of cDNA or gDNA derived from T cells, B-cell-depleted T cells, or PBMCs. Subjects who had been exposed to COVID-19, were actively infected with it, or had recovered from it provided the deeply sampled blood TCRbeta repertoires that made up the dataset. The repertoires were released in a freely available public database meant as a resource for research on the immune response to SARS-CoV-2. Samples were obtained from the ongoing ImmuneRACE study (first 160 participants) and from some 1,200 subjects provided by 6 global collaborators. A de-identified subject ID, COVID-19 status, age in years and sex were almost always included in the sample metadata. HLA class I and class II types, where available, came from metadata supplied by the sample provider rather than from assay-based typing. Results and caveats for the whole study, not just this receptor: How much clinical and demographic metadata was included differed by source and by participant, and the metadata was provided uncurated.

Details on this clone: Its binding antigen is unknown. It has no much larger one-base neighbor in the sample; base qualities were not kept.

The immunoSEQ Assay, a bias-controlled multiplex PCR, was used to amplify TCRbeta CDR3 regions from genomic DNA. Per the original workflow: The number of nucleated cells in each sample was estimated by amplification of reference gene primers within the assay. To quantify the absolute abundance of each unique TCRbeta CDR3 rearrangement, sequence reads were collapsed and filtered. For each sample, productive Simpson clonality was calculated as the square root of Simpson's diversity index across productive rearrangements. Imported from immuneACCESS, the table was reduced by TCRdb to in-frame sequences with V and J called. These copies leave out some clones; in studies compared against another copy, an unresolved V gene accounts for under half, and the cause of the remainder is not known. V and J calls and clone size are as listed in that table; D and trimming were resolved from the DNA. This sample holds 300,000 to 400,000 clones; roughly 90% were observed only once. The ten top clones hold roughly 2.8% of the sample.

At one collaborating source in Seattle, patients were enrolled during active infection and were followed longitudinally through the course of disease. Whole blood was collected in K2EDTA tubes by collaborating institutions according to the institutions' own protocols. For TCRbeta analysis, collaborators shipped samples as frozen whole blood, isolated PBMCs, or DNA extracted from either of those sample types. Including cysteine and phenylalanine, the CDR3 has 17 amino acids. Only the CDR3 portion is preserved as DNA: 51 bases, with reading frame beginning at the first base. This receptor was identified in a woman under 40 with COVID-19, enrolled during active disease. The chain is made from TRBV12-2 and TRBJ1-1; whether TRBD1, the table's D call, matches the DNA was not checked. TRBV12-2 is annotated as a pseudogene. Material: peripheral blood. The nucleotides read TGTGCAAGTCGCTTAGCGTGGACAGGGGGCTTGAACACTGAAGCTTTCTTT. Its protein product is CASRLAWTGGLNTEAFF.